The 19 T cell receptor beta chains presented below share a single source sample, sequenced in a study of cytomegalovirus exposure and HLA in healthy donors. Here immunoSEQ multiplex PCR was the method, and the copy in TCRdb shows in-frame clones only, minus some. The table lists around 80,000 clones, roughly 94% of them singletons. Sequencing was done on a sample of PBMCs. These receptors were collected from a woman aged 18-29 years in good health and CMV-seronegative.

The chain recombines TRBV5-6 with TRBJ1-2; TRBD1 aligns across 7 bases. Unmatched junction bases numbered 17, after V lost 4 bases and J lost 2 bases. The CDR3 sequence is 18 residues long. The germline gives CDR1 SGHDT, CDR2 YYEEEE. CDR3 bases: TGTGCCAGCAGCCGACACCACAACGACAGGGCGATAAACTATGGCTACACCTTC. Translation gives CASSRHHNDRAINYGYTF.

The table lists this clone with a few counts. This rearrangement joins TRBV10-2 to TRBJ2-3; D is possibly TRBD2 (6 bases). This CDR3 has 18 amino acids. Trimming took off 2 bases at V and 0 bases at J, with 18 bases between the two ends. CDR1 and CDR2 (germline): WSHSY, SAAADI. The CDR3 bases are TGCGCCAGCAGTGAGACCAGCGGGCAGCGGCCTAGCACAGATACGCAGTATTTT. Amino acids: CASSETSGQRPSTDTQYF.

The rearrangement joins TRBV27 to TRBJ2-3, with 9 bases matching TRBD2. The CDR3 is 15 residues long. Looked up from germline, CDR1 is MNHEY and CDR2 is SMNVEV (reference sequence). With 3 bases clipped from V and 6 bases from J, the junction kept 7 bases outside the gene matches. CDR3 DNA: TGTGCCAGCAGTTTTGGCGGGGGGGCCCTTGATACGCAGTATTTT. Residues: CASSFGGGALDTQYF.

V and J are TRBV7-2 and TRBJ2-7, with 9 bases fitting TRBD2. J gave up 2 bases and V 3 bases, and 2 bases lay outside the gene matches. Germline CDR1 and CDR2: SGHTA and FQGNSA. The CDR3 has 14 amino acids. The CDR3 DNA is TGTGCCAGCAGCTTGTCTAGCGGGACCTACGAGCAGTACTTC. Its translation is CASSLSSGTYEQYF.

This clone was seen just once. The J gene is TRBJ2-3, the V gene TRBV9; D call uncertain. CDR3 length: 13 residues. Germline lookup yields CDR1 SGDLS and CDR2 YYNGEE. V lost 2 bases and J 0 bases, leaving 4 bases between the germline ends. CDR3 loop: CASSVLSTDTQYF. Written as DNA, the CDR3 is TGTGCCAGCAGCGTCCTGAGCACAGATACGCAGTATTTT.

CDR3 nucleotide sequence: TGTGCCAGCAGCTTTGGACACCTCACCGGGGAGCTGTTTTTT. Its protein is CASSFGHLTGELFF. The chain links TRBV7-2 to TRBJ2-2; a weak D match, TRBD1 (5 bases). Between the trimmed V and J ends, which lost 3 bases and 4 bases, there was a span of 9 bases. The CDR3 is 14 residues long. Germline V gene sequence: CDR1 SGHTA, CDR2 FQGNSA.

The chain combines TRBV6-1 with TRBJ1-1, with no clear D. The V and J ends lost 5 bases and 1 base respectively, with 11 bases between them. In germline, CDR1 is MNHNS, CDR2 SASEGT. The CDR3 totals 14 residues. The CDR3: CASSSSAGNTEAFF. In nucleotides, the CDR3 is TGTGCCAGCAGTTCCTCGGCGGGGAACACTGAAGCTTTCTTT.

V usage is TRBV27 and J usage is TRBJ2-1, with TRBD2 matching over 11 bases. This CDR3 has 15 residues. Germline CDR1 is MNHEY and CDR2 is SMNVEV (reference sequence). Trimming took 6 bases from V and 4 from J; bases not matched to a gene: 5. CDR3 sequence: CASRSGTSGYNEQFF. As DNA, the CDR3 is TGTGCCAGCAGATCCGGGACTAGCGGTTACAATGAGCAGTTCTTC.

V gene TRBV5-6 combines with J gene TRBJ1-5, with 7 nucleotides matching TRBD1. Per germline, CDR1 SGHDT and CDR2 YYEEEE. The CDR3 runs to 14 residues. The V gene end was trimmed by 3 bases and the J gene end by 7 bases; junction bases not matched to a gene: 7. The CDR3 DNA reads TGTGCCAGCAGCTCGACAGGGAAGGGACAGCCCCAGCATTTT. As protein: CASSSTGKGQPQHF.

DNA of the CDR3: TGTGCCAGCGCGCAGGGGGCGCGGGAGACCCAGTACTTC. Translating it yields CASAQGARETQYF. This chain uses TRBV28 with TRBJ2-5; 8 positions agree with TRBD1. The V segment lost 8 bases and the J segment 5 bases; nucleotides outside the gene matches: 7. The germline CDR1 and CDR2 sequences are MDHEN and SYDVKM. The CDR3 loop spans 13 amino acids.

The chain links TRBV29-1 to TRBJ2-1, with 12 bases lining up with TRBD2. The CDR3 is 11 amino acids. Germline V gene lookup returns CDR1 SQVTM and CDR2 ANQGSEA. With V trimmed by 6 bases and J by 9 bases, 0 bases remained unmatched. The CDR3 bases are TGCAGCGTGGGACTAGCGGGTGAGCAGTTCTTC. Translating gives CSVGLAGEQFF.

This clone was detected only once. V and J are TRBV6-5 and TRBJ1-2, with TRBD1 matching 10 bases. Losses at the gene ends were 0 bases for V and 3 bases for J; bases not matched to a gene: 1. Germline V lookup: CDR1 MNHEY, CDR2 SVGAGI. The CDR3 covers 15 residues. The CDR3 DNA is TGTGCCAGCAGTTACTCAGGACAGGGGGACTATGGCTACACCTTC. Translating gives CASSYSGQGDYGYTF.

This chain links TRBV4-3 with TRBJ2-2, with 14 bases identical to TRBD2. Germline V lookup: CDR1 LGHNA, CDR2 YSLEER. Trimming took 4 bases from V and 1 from J; bases not matched to a gene: 8. The CDR3 sequence is 19 residues long. The CDR3 sequence is CASSPGGLAGGWNTGELFF. The CDR3 region has the DNA TGCGCCAGCAGCCCTGGTGGACTAGCGGGGGGATGGAACACCGGGGAGCTGTTTTTT.

The chain has TRBV28 and TRBJ2-3, with 7 bases fitting TRBD1. After removal of 5 bases from V and 3 bases from J, the junction contained 5 bases not matched to a gene. Germline CDR1 MDHEN, CDR2 SYDVKM. The CDR3 totals 14 residues. In DNA form, the CDR3 reads TGTGCCAGCAGTCAACAGGGGTTGACAGATACGCAGTATTTT. This codes for CASSQQGLTDTQYF.

CDR3 coding DNA: TGTGCCAGCAGCTCAGGGGGCTACAAGGATACGCAGTATTTT. It is translated as CASSSGGYKDTQYF. The chain employs TRBV5-4 and TRBJ2-3; 8 nucleotides match TRBD1. This CDR3 region has 14 residues. Per germline, CDR1 SGHNT and CDR2 YYREEE (reference sequence). The trim removed 3 bases at V and 6 bases at J, leaving 6 bases unmatched.

This clone was picked up a small number of times. This chain uses TRBV6-5 with TRBJ1-2, with TRBD1 identical over 9 bases. This CDR3 spans 14 amino acids. V was pared by 8 bases and J by 6 bases, with 10 bases of the junction left unmatched. CDR1 and CDR2 from the germline V gene are MNHEY and SVGAGI. CDR3 DNA sequence: TGTGCCAGCTCCCATGGGGACAGGGTGGATGGCTACACCTTC. It codes for CASSHGDRVDGYTF.

The rearrangement links TRBV18 to TRBJ1-1; TRBD1 matches at 7 bases. The CDR3 spans 13 residues. J lost 3 bases, V lost 6 bases, and 4 bases had no gene match. The V gene's germline CDR1 is KGHSH and CDR2 LQKENI. The CDR3, as DNA: TGTGCCAGCTCTGGGGACAGTCACACTGAAGCTTTCTTT. It encodes CASSGDSHTEAFF. Using reference TRBV18 and TRBJ1-1 for the parts outside the CDR3, the full variable domain is NAGVMQNPRHLVRRRGQEARLRCSPMKGHSHVYWYRQLPEEGLKFMVYLQKENIIDESGMPKERFSAEFPKEGPSILRIQQVVRGDSAAYFCASSGDSHTEAFFGQGTRLTVV.

The CDR3 coding sequence is TGTGCCAGCAGTGTCCAGGGTCCCGGTGAAAAACTGTTTTTT. It yields the protein CASSVQGPGEKLFF. J is TRBJ1-4 and V is TRBV2; D might be TRBD1 (5 bases). CDR1 and CDR2 from the germline V gene are SNHLY and FYNNEI. V was clipped by 4 bases and J by 7 bases, with 13 bases between them. This CDR3 is 14 amino acids long.

The chain links TRBV5-1 to TRBJ1-1; possible D gene TRBD1, 5 bases. The CDR3 sequence is 12 residues long. Per germline, CDR1 SGHRS and CDR2 YFSETQ. Between the trimmed V and J ends, which lost 6 bases and 9 bases, there was a span of 15 bases. The CDR3 is CASTADTRKAFF. The CDR3 coding sequence is TGCGCCAGCACCGCGGACACGCGTAAAGCTTTCTTT.